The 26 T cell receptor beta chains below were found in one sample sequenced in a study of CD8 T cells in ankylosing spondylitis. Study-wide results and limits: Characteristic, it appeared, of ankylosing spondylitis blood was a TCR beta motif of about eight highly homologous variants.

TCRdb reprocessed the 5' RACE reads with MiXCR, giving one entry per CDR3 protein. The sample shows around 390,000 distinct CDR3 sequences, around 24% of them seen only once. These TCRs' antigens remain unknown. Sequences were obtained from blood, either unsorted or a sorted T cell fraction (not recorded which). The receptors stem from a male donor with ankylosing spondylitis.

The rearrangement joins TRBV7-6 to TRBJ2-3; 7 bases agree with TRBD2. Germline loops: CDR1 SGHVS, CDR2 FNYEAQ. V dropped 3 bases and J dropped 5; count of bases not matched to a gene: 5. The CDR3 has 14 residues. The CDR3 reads CASSFYPSGDTQYF. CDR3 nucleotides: TGTGCCAGCAGCTTTTATCCTAGCGGAGATACGCAGTATTTT.

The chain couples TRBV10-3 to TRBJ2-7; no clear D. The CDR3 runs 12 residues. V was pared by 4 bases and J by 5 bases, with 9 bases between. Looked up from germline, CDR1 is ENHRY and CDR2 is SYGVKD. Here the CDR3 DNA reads TGTGCCATCAGTGTAGTGGAGAACGAGCAGTACTTC. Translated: CAISVVENEQYF.

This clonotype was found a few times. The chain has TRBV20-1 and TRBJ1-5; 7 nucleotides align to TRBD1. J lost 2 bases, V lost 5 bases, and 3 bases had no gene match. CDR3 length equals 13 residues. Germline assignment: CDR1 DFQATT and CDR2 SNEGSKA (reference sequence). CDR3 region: CSAPDRGNQPQHF. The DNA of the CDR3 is TGCAGTGCTCCCGACAGGGGCAATCAGCCCCAGCATTTT.

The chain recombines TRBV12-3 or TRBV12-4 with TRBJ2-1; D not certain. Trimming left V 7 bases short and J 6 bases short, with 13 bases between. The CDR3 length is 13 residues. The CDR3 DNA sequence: TGTGCCAGCAAACAGTCCGTCCCCAATGAGCAGTTCTTC. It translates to CASKQSVPNEQFF.

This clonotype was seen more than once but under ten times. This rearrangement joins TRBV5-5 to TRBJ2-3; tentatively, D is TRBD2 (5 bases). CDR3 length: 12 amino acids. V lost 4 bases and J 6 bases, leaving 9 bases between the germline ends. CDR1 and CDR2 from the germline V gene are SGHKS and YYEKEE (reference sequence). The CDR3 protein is CASSEDWDTQYF. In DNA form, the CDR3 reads TGTGCCAGCAGCGAGGACTGGGATACGCAGTATTTT.

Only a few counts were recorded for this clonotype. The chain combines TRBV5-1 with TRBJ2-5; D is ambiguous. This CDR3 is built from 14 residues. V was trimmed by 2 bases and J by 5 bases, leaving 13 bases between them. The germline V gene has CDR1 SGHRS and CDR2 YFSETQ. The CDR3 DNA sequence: TGCGCCAGCAGCTTCGAGAGAAGATGGGAGACCCAGTACTTC. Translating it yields CASSFERRWETQYF.

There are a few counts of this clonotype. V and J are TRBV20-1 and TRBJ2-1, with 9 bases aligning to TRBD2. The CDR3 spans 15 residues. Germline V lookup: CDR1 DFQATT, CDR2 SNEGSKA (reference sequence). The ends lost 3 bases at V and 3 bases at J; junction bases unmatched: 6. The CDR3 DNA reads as TGCAGTGCTAGTCGCCTAGCGGGACTCTACAATGAGCAGTTCTTC. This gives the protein CSASRLAGLYNEQFF.

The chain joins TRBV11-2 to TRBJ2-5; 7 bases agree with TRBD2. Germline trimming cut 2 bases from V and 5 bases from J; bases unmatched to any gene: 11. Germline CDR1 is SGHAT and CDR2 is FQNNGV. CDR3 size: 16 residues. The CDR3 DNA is TGTGCCAGCAGCTTAAAAAGGCTAGCGGCGACGGAGACCCAGTACTTC. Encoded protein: CASSLKRLAATETQYF.

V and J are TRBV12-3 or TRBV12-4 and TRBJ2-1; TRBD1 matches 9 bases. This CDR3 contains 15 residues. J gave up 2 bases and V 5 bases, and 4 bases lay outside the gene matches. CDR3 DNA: TGTGCCAGCAGTCCACAGGGGGCCCCCTACAATGAGCAGTTCTTC. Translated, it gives CASSPQGAPYNEQFF.

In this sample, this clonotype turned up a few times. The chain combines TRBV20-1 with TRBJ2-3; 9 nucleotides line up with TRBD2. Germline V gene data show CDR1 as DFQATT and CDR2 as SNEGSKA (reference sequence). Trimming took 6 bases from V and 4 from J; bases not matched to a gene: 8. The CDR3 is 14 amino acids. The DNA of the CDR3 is TGCAGTGCAACTGGGGGCGGGAGGGCAGATACGCAGTATTTT. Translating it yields CSATGGGRADTQYF.

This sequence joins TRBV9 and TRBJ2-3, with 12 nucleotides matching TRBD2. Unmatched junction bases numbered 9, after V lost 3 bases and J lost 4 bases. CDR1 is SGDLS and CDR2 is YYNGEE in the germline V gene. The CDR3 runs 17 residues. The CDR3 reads CASSGPLAGGPADTQYF. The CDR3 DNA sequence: TGTGCCAGCAGCGGCCCTCTAGCGGGAGGGCCGGCAGATACGCAGTATTTT.

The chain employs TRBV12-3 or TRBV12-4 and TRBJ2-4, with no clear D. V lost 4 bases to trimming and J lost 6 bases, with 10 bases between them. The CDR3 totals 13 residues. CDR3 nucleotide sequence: TGTGCCAGCAGTTCTACAAACCTAAACATTCAGTACTTC. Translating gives CASSSTNLNIQYF.

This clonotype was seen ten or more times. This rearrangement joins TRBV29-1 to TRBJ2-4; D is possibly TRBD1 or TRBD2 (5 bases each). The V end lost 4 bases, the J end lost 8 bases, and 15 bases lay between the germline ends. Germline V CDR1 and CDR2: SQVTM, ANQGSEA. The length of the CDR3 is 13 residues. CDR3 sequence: CSVAGQGIDIQYF. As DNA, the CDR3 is TGCAGCGTTGCGGGGCAGGGAATTGACATTCAGTACTTC.

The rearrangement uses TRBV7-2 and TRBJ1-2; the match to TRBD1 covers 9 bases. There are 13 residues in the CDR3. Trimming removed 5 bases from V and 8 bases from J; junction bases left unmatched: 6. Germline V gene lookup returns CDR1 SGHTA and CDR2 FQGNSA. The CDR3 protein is CASSPGQGKGYTF. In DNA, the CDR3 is TGTGCCAGCAGCCCCGGACAGGGGAAAGGCTACACCTTC.

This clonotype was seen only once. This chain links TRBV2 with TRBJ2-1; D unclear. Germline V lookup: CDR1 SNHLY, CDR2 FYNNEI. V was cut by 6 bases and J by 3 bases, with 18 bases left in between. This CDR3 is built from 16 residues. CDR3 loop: CASRHTNMVGYNEQFF. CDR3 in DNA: TGTGCCAGCAGACACACCAACATGGTTGGCTACAATGAGCAGTTCTTC.

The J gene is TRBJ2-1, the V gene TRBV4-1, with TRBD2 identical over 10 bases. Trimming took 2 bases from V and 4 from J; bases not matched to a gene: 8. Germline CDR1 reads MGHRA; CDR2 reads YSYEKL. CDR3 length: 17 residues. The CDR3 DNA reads TGCGCCAGCAGCCAAAGTCCTCTAGCGGGAGCTTACAATGAGCAGTTCTTC. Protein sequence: CASSQSPLAGAYNEQFF.

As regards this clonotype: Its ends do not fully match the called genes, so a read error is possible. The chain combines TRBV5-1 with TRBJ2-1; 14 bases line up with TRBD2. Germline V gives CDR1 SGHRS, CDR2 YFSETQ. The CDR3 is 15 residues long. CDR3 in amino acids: CASSSGTSGSNEQFF. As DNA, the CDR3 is TGTGCCAGCAGCTCCGGGACTAGCGGGAGCAATGAGCAGTTCTTC.

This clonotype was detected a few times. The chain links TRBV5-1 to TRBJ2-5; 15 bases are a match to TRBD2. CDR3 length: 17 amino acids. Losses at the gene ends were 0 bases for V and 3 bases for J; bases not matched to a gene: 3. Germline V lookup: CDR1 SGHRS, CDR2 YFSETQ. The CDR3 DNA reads TGCGCCAGCAGCTTGGGGACTAGCGGGAGGGCCGAAGAGACCCAGTACTTC. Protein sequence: CASSLGTSGRAEETQYF.

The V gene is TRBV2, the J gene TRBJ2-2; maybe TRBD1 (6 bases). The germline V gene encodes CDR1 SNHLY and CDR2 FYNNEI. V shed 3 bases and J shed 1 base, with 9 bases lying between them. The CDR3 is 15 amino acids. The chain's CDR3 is CASSEQGLNTGELFF. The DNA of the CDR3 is TGTGCCAGCAGTGAGCAGGGGTTGAACACCGGGGAGCTGTTTTTT.

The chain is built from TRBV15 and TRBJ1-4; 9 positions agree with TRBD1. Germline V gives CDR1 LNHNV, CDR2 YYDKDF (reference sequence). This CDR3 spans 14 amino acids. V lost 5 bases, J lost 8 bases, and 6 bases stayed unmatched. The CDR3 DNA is TGTGCCACCAGCGGGGGACAGGGTTACGAAAAACTGTTTTTT. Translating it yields CATSGGQGYEKLFF.

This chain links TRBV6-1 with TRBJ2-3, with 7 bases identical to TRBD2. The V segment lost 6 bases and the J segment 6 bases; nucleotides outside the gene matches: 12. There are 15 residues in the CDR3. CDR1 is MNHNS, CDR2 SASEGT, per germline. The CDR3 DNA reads TGTGCCAGCAGCCAAAGCGGGACCGGCTACGATACGCAGTATTTT. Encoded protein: CASSQSGTGYDTQYF.

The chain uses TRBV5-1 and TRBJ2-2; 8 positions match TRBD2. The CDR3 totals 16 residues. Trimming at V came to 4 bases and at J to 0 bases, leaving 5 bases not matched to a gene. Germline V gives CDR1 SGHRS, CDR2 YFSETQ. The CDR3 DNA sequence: TGCGCCAGCAGCGTTACTAGCGGCGCGAACACCGGGGAGCTGTTTTTT. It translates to CASSVTSGANTGELFF.

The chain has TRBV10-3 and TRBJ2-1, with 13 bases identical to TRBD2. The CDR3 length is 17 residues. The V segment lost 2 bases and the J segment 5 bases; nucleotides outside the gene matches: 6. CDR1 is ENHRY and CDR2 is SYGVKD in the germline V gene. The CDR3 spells CAISETRLAGGDNEQFF. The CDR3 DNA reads TGTGCCATCAGTGAGACCCGACTAGCGGGGGGAGACAATGAGCAGTTCTTC.

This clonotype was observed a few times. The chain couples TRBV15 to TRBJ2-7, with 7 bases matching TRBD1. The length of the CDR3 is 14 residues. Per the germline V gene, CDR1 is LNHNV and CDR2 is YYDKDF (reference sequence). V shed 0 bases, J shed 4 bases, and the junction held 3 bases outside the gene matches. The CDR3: CATSREKGAYEQYF. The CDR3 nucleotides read TGTGCCACCAGCAGAGAAAAGGGGGCTTACGAGCAGTACTTC.

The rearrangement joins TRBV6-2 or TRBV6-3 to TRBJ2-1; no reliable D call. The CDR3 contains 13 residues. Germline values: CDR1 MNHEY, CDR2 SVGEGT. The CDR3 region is CGTGSILRNEQFF. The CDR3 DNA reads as TGTGGCACCGGTTCAATACTTAGGAATGAGCAGTTCTTC.

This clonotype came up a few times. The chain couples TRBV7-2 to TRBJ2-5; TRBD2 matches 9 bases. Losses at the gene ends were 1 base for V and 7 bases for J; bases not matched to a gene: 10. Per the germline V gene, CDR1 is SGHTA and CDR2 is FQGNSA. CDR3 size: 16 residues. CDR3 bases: TGTGCCAGCAGCTTAGGGGCTAGCGGGGTCGGCGGGACCCAGTACTTC. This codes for CASSLGASGVGGTQYF.